These 21 T cell receptor beta chains were all obtained from the same sample, sequenced in a study of CD8+CD57+ T cells in acquired aplastic anemia. Patients chosen for sequencing had shown CD8+CD57+ cell expansion by flow cytometry. Using genomic DNA as the template, TCR beta VDJ and CDR3 profiling was carried out. TCRdb analysed the reads with MiXCR anew, one entry per CDR3 protein. The sample has 160,000 or so distinct CDR3 sequences; less than 60% are singletons. Sequencing input: sorted CD4+, CD8+, or CD8+CD57+ T cells (not recorded which) from PBMCs. The receptors were sampled from a human donor with aplastic anemia.

CDR3 sequence: CAWSVKAAGELFF. DNA of the CDR3: TGTGCCTGGAGTGTAAAGGCAGCCGGGGAGCTGTTTTTT. The chain links TRBV30 to TRBJ2-2; D not certain. Trimming removed 0 bases at V and 6 bases at J, with 8 bases between. This CDR3 has 13 residues. Germline V lookup: CDR1 GTSNPN, CDR2 SVGIG (reference sequence).

The chain links TRBV20-1 to TRBJ1-5; a possible D gene is TRBD1 (6 bases). With 4 bases removed from V and 2 bases from J, the gap between germline ends came to 12 bases. CDR1 and CDR2 (germline): DFQATT, SNEGSKA (reference sequence). The CDR3 covers 14 residues. CDR3 DNA: TGCAGTGCTAAGGGGGAAACGGGCAATCAGCCCCAGCATTTT. Its protein product is CSAKGETGNQPQHF.

The rearrangement joins TRBV4-1 to TRBJ2-1, with D hard to call. CDR1 is MGHRA and CDR2 is YSYEKL in the germline V gene. This CDR3 has 13 amino acids. The V gene lost 1 base and the J gene lost 6 bases, with 7 bases spanning the gap. CDR3 sequence (DNA): TGCGCCAGCAGCCAAGTGTCGGTCAATGAGCAGTTCTTC. It translates to CASSQVSVNEQFF.

This clonotype was detected ten times or more. V is TRBV6-5 and J is TRBJ2-7; possible D gene TRBD1, 5 bases. Trimming took 0 bases from V and 5 from J, leaving 17 bases between them. The CDR3 consists of 16 residues. Germline V gene lookup returns CDR1 MNHEY and CDR2 SVGAGI. CDR3 in DNA: TGTGCCAGCAGTTACTCGACTCTCACCCTAGGGGACGAGCAGTACTTC. This gives the protein CASSYSTLTLGDEQYF.

This clonotype was recorded only once. The J gene is TRBJ2-3, the V gene TRBV20-1; maybe TRBD2 (7 bases). From germline, CDR1 is DFQATT and CDR2 SNEGSKA (reference sequence). This CDR3 comprises 15 residues. V lost 2 bases to trimming and J lost 5 bases, with 17 bases between them. The CDR3 DNA follows: TGCAGTGCTAGATCTGAGGGGGGGCGTGTAGATACGCAGTATTTT. This codes for CSARSEGGRVDTQYF.

Details on this clonotype: A much larger clonotype is one base distant, so this may be a read error. Since the CDR3 does not end with the conserved phenylalanine or tryptophan, this likely comes from a read error. The chain uses TRBV5-6 and TRBJ1-1, with 7 bases identical to TRBD1. The CDR3 has 15 amino acids. Trimming at V came to 4 bases and at J to 1 base, leaving 7 bases not matched to a gene. Germline assignment: CDR1 SGHDT and CDR2 YYEEEE. The DNA of the CDR3 is TGTGCCAGCAGCCTACCCGGACAGGCGAACACTGAAGCTTTCCTT. As protein: CASSLPGQANTEAFL.

This clonotype was seen at least ten times. This chain joins TRBV29-1 and TRBJ1-2; D ambiguous. The CDR3 has 13 amino acids. With 7 bases removed from V and 4 bases from J, the gap between germline ends came to 16 bases. Germline values: CDR1 SQVTM, CDR2 ANQGSEA. CDR3: CSDKSLTGYGYTF. The DNA of the CDR3 is TGCAGCGACAAATCCTTGACGGGCTATGGCTACACCTTC.

V usage is TRBV20-1 and J usage is TRBJ2-7; D is undetermined. Germline V gene lookup returns CDR1 DFQATT and CDR2 SNEGSKA (reference sequence). The CDR3 has 11 residues. The CDR3 sequence: CSGLIGYEQYF. The CDR3 bases are TGCAGCGGCCTCATCGGCTACGAGCAGTACTTC.

The CDR3 protein is CASSPAPKGALRETQYF. The CDR3 coding sequence is TGCGCCAGCAGCCCGGCCCCGAAGGGGGCCCTCCGAGAGACCCAGTACTTC. V usage is TRBV10-1 and J usage is TRBJ2-5; 7 positions agree with TRBD1. Germline CDR1 reads WNHNN; CDR2 reads SYGVQD (reference sequence). With V trimmed by 6 bases and J by 4 bases, 17 bases remained unmatched. This CDR3 comprises 17 residues.

This clonotype was picked up one time. The chain combines TRBV24-1 with TRBJ2-1; D uncertain. V was pared by 7 bases and J by 3 bases, with 9 bases between. Germline V gene sequence: CDR1 KGHDR, CDR2 SFDVKD. This CDR3 is 13 amino acids long. CDR3 DNA: TGTGCCACCAGGGCGGAAAACTACAATGAGCAGTTCTTC. Its protein is CATRAENYNEQFF.

This clonotype was counted between two and nine times. The chain has TRBV2 and TRBJ1-1; D remains ambiguous. Germline V lookup: CDR1 SNHLY, CDR2 FYNNEI. Trimming removed 4 bases at V and 1 base at J, with 7 bases between. This CDR3 is built from 13 residues. The CDR3 bases are TGTGCCAGCAGTGTTTCGGCGAACACTGAAGCTTTCTTT. Translation: CASSVSANTEAFF.

The chain uses TRBV2 and TRBJ1-1; D possibly corresponds to TRBD1 (6 bases). The CDR3 covers 13 residues. V lost 5 bases and J 4 bases, leaving 11 bases between the germline ends. CDR1 and CDR2 (germline): SNHLY, FYNNEI. CDR3 in amino acids: CASSRQDGTEAFF. The CDR3, as DNA: TGTGCCAGCAGTCGACAGGATGGCACTGAAGCTTTCTTT.

This clonotype was seen only a few times. The chain carries TRBV7-9 and TRBJ2-7, with D possibly TRBD2 on 5 matching bases. V was trimmed by 3 bases and J by 0 bases, leaving 6 bases between them. This CDR3 region has 13 residues. The germline CDR1 and CDR2 sequences are SEHNR and FQNEAQ (reference sequence). CDR3 residues: CASSFGVSYEQYF. The CDR3 nucleotides read TGTGCCAGCAGCTTCGGGGTCTCCTACGAGCAGTACTTC. Variable domain in full (rest from reference TRBV7-9 and TRBJ2-7): DTGVSQNPRHKITKRGQNVTFRCDPISEHNRLYWYRQTLGQGPEFLTYFQNEAQLEKSRLLSDRFSAERPKGSFSTLEIQRTEQGDSAMYLCASSFGVSYEQYFGPGTRLTVT.

The chain joins TRBV24-1 to TRBJ2-1; maybe TRBD2 (5 bases). This CDR3 has 13 amino acids. Trimming took 6 bases from V and 4 from J, leaving 9 bases between them. The germline V gene has CDR1 KGHDR and CDR2 SFDVKD. CDR3 DNA sequence: TGTGCCACCAGTACTCGGGGTTACAATGAGCAGTTCTTC. Translated: CATSTRGYNEQFF.

Points on this clonotype: Given a much more abundant clone one base away, this may be a read error. J is TRBJ2-3 and V is TRBV3-1; 11 nucleotides match TRBD2. CDR1 and CDR2 (germline): LGHDT, YNNKEL (reference sequence). The CDR3 sequence is 17 residues long. This CDR3 is CASSQDALAGGTDTRYF. CDR3 in DNA: TGTGCCAGCAGCCAAGATGCCCTAGCGGGAGGCACAGATACGCGGTATTTT.

This chain links TRBV7-6 with TRBJ2-7; unclear D gene. The CDR3 length is 13 residues. Germline assignment: CDR1 SGHVS and CDR2 FNYEAQ. Trimming took off 5 bases at V and 8 bases at J, with 16 bases between the two ends. CDR3: CASSPSSPVKQYF. CDR3 DNA sequence: TGTGCCAGCAGCCCAAGCAGCCCAGTAAAGCAGTACTTC.

This chain connects TRBV4-1 to TRBJ2-1; perhaps TRBD2 as D (6 bases). Trimming shortened V by 4 bases and J by 5 bases, and 15 bases separated the two germline ends. CDR3 length: 15 amino acids. Looked up from germline, CDR1 is MGHRA and CDR2 is YSYEKL. For the CDR3, the DNA is TGCGCCAGCAGCCCCCGCGATAGCGGACACAATGAGCAGTTCTTC. It encodes CASSPRDSGHNEQFF.

The J gene is TRBJ2-2, the V gene TRBV20-1; 7 nucleotides line up with TRBD1. The ends lost 6 bases at V and 3 bases at J; junction bases unmatched: 1. CDR1 is DFQATT, CDR2 SNEGSKA, per germline (reference sequence). This CDR3 spans 12 amino acids. CDR3 coding DNA: TGCAGTGCAGGGGGCGACACCGGGGAGCTGTTTTTT. Translating it yields CSAGGDTGELFF.

The chain couples TRBV11-2 to TRBJ1-5; TRBD1 matches 7 bases. The V segment lost 1 base and the J segment 4 bases; nucleotides outside the gene matches: 7. CDR3 length equals 16 residues. Per germline, CDR1 SGHAT and CDR2 FQNNGV. CDR3 in DNA: TGTGCCAGCAGCTTAGGACCGACAGGGAGAAATCAGCCCCAGCATTTT. As protein: CASSLGPTGRNQPQHF.

The sample holds many counts of this clonotype. V is TRBV19 and J is TRBJ2-7; TRBD2 aligns across 7 bases. J lost 5 bases, V lost 5 bases, and 9 bases had no gene match. Germline values: CDR1 LNHDA, CDR2 SQIVND (reference sequence). The CDR3 consists of 14 residues. CDR3 residues: CASSLGAGVNEQYF. DNA of the CDR3: TGTGCCAGTAGTTTGGGTGCGGGAGTAAACGAGCAGTACTTC.

This clonotype was counted only a few times. Possible read error: a much larger clone is one base away. This chain links TRBV20-1 with TRBJ2-1; 7 bases line up with TRBD2. The CDR3 contains 15 residues. CDR1 is DFQATT and CDR2 is SNEGSKA in the germline V gene (reference sequence). The CDR3 reads CSARAPGLLYNGQFF. As DNA, the CDR3 is TGCAGTGCTAGAGCCCCGGGACTACTATACAATGGGCAGTTCTTC.